This is a list of T cell receptor beta chains from one sample in a study of blood T cell repertoires in COVID-19. Here immunoSEQ multiplex PCR was the method, and the copy in TCRdb shows in-frame clones only, minus some. The data show under 75,000 clones, more than 65% seen once. Specimen: peripheral blood. Every receptor here comes from an older woman with acute or convalescent COVID-19. Each CDR3 is given with its conserved first and last residue. Some rows mark clone size as missing; the rest say once, few, many or name a class of expanded clone.

v_call: TRBV5-1
cdr3_length: 15
j_call: TRBJ2-1
clone_size: -
cdr3_aa: CASSSGSSGGGEQFF

v_call: TRBV6-2/TRBV6-3
cdr3_length: 11
j_call: TRBJ2-7
clone_size: medium-sized
cdr3_aa: CASSSTYEQYF

v_call: TRBV19
cdr3_length: 13
j_call: TRBJ1-2
clone_size: -
cdr3_aa: CASSIRGSGGYTF

v_call: TRBV5-1
cdr3_length: 14
j_call: TRBJ1-1
clone_size: -
cdr3_aa: CASSLQGANTEAFF

v_call: TRBV6-2/TRBV6-3
cdr3_length: 13
j_call: TRBJ1-2
clone_size: once
cdr3_aa: CASSLGQYYGYTF

v_call: TRBV30
cdr3_length: 12
j_call: TRBJ2-1
clone_size: -
cdr3_aa: CAWSVLVNEQFF

v_call: TRBV5-1
cdr3_length: 16
j_call: TRBJ2-7
clone_size: -
cdr3_aa: CASSLLGTGNSYEQYF

v_call: TRBV10-3
cdr3_length: 14
j_call: TRBJ2-5
clone_size: -
cdr3_aa: CAIKNSGGEETQYF

v_call: TRBV19
cdr3_length: 12
j_call: TRBJ1-2
clone_size: -
cdr3_aa: CASSFQSGGYTF

v_call: TRBV2
cdr3_length: 12
j_call: TRBJ1-6
clone_size: -
cdr3_aa: CASSGTNSPLHF

v_call: TRBV18
cdr3_length: 14
j_call: TRBJ1-1
clone_size: -
cdr3_aa: CASSPEAGGTEAFF

v_call: TRBV2
cdr3_length: 13
j_call: TRBJ1-6
clone_size: -
cdr3_aa: CASTGQDNSPLHF

v_call: TRBV7-2
cdr3_length: 12
j_call: TRBJ2-1
clone_size: -
cdr3_aa: CASSLQGNEQFF

v_call: TRBV5-4
cdr3_length: 14
j_call: TRBJ1-2
clone_size: few
cdr3_aa: CASSLGLQRGGYTF

v_call: TRBV6-6
cdr3_length: 16
j_call: TRBJ1-2
clone_size: -
cdr3_aa: CASSLTTGTGVYGYTF

v_call: TRBV7-9
cdr3_length: 17
j_call: TRBJ2-3
clone_size: -
cdr3_aa: CASSGDLAGVPPDTQYF

v_call: TRBV5-4
cdr3_length: 13
j_call: TRBJ2-4
clone_size: -
cdr3_aa: CASSLTGENIQYF

v_call: TRBV20-1
cdr3_length: 12
j_call: TRBJ2-1
clone_size: -
cdr3_aa: CSASKGGGEQFF

v_call: TRBV4-3
cdr3_length: 17
j_call: TRBJ2-1
clone_size: -
cdr3_aa: CASSQGVSGGHYNEQFF

v_call: TRBV18
cdr3_length: 15
j_call: TRBJ2-5
clone_size: -
cdr3_aa: CASSRDRPRQETQYF

v_call: TRBV11-2
cdr3_length: 17
j_call: TRBJ2-5
clone_size: -
cdr3_aa: CASSLGSGQGGSGTQYF

v_call: TRBV7-9
cdr3_length: 15
j_call: TRBJ2-2
clone_size: -
cdr3_aa: CASSSGVGGTGELFF

v_call: TRBV5-1
cdr3_length: 17
j_call: TRBJ2-1
clone_size: few
cdr3_aa: CASSQRSRSSSYNEQFF

v_call: TRBV19
cdr3_length: 16
j_call: TRBJ2-3
clone_size: few
cdr3_aa: CVPIGQGNPPPGTQYF

v_call: TRBV5-1
cdr3_length: 15
j_call: TRBJ2-3
clone_size: -
cdr3_aa: CASSQQGAGTDTQYF

v_call: TRBV6-2/TRBV6-3
cdr3_length: 13
j_call: TRBJ1-2
clone_size: -
cdr3_aa: CASSYERAAGYTF

v_call: TRBV5-1
cdr3_length: 12
j_call: TRBJ2-3
clone_size: -
cdr3_aa: CASSLAADTQYF

v_call: TRBV5-4
cdr3_length: 12
j_call: TRBJ2-7
clone_size: -
cdr3_aa: CASSSRGSQQYF

v_call: TRBV19
cdr3_length: 13
j_call: TRBJ2-5
clone_size: -
cdr3_aa: CASSIQGRETQYF

v_call: TRBV28
cdr3_length: 13
j_call: TRBJ1-2
clone_size: -
cdr3_aa: CASWGGHLYGYTF

v_call: TRBV5-1
cdr3_length: 12
j_call: TRBJ2-1
clone_size: -
cdr3_aa: CASSLAENEQFF

v_call: TRBV11-2
cdr3_length: 11
j_call: TRBJ2-7
clone_size: once
cdr3_aa: CASSRGGEQYF

v_call: TRBV7-2
cdr3_length: 13
j_call: TRBJ1-1
clone_size: -
cdr3_aa: CASSLVQNSEAFF

v_call: TRBV5-4
cdr3_length: 12
j_call: TRBJ1-1
clone_size: once
cdr3_aa: CASSRGGSEAFF

v_call: TRBV5-6
cdr3_length: 16
j_call: TRBJ1-1
clone_size: -
cdr3_aa: CASSLYGQGVNTEAFF

v_call: TRBV2
cdr3_length: 15
j_call: TRBJ1-6
clone_size: -
cdr3_aa: CASSELAGGRSPLHF

v_call: TRBV28
cdr3_length: 15
j_call: TRBJ1-3
clone_size: -
cdr3_aa: CASSPRRDSGNTIYF

v_call: TRBV7-9
cdr3_length: 14
j_call: TRBJ1-4
clone_size: -
cdr3_aa: CASSLRTGGEKLFF

v_call: TRBV24-1
cdr3_length: 15
j_call: TRBJ1-2
clone_size: few
cdr3_aa: CATSPGGGNLFGYTF

v_call: TRBV7-2
cdr3_length: 15
j_call: TRBJ1-2
clone_size: -
cdr3_aa: CASSLGSGEPSGYTF

v_call: TRBV16
cdr3_length: 15
j_call: TRBJ1-1
clone_size: once
cdr3_aa: CASSPIRGHDAEAFF

v_call: TRBV7-9
cdr3_length: 11
j_call: TRBJ2-5
clone_size: -
cdr3_aa: CASSLASTQYF

v_call: TRBV11-2
cdr3_length: 15
j_call: TRBJ2-1
clone_size: once
cdr3_aa: CASSFGLGQYNEQFF

v_call: TRBV10-2
cdr3_length: 15
j_call: TRBJ1-6
clone_size: -
cdr3_aa: CASRETGSYNSPLHF

v_call: TRBV9
cdr3_length: 16
j_call: TRBJ2-2
clone_size: -
cdr3_aa: CASSGRTGRNTGELFF

v_call: TRBV30
cdr3_length: 11
j_call: TRBJ1-6
clone_size: -
cdr3_aa: CAWTGNSPLHF

v_call: TRBV19
cdr3_length: 19
j_call: TRBJ1-5
clone_size: -
cdr3_aa: CASMALSGPSINSNQPQHF

v_call: TRBV4-1
cdr3_length: 11
j_call: TRBJ2-1
clone_size: -
cdr3_aa: CASSPGNEQFF

v_call: TRBV7-8
cdr3_length: 14
j_call: TRBJ1-5
clone_size: few
cdr3_aa: CASSLDRTNQPQHF